Described below is a single T cell receptor (beta chain) sequence and its context. These data originate in a study of shared T cell receptors in the human thymus. Trimming cost V 5 bases and J 2 bases; bases outside gene matches: 7. The CDR3 contains 15 residues. CDR1 is GTSNPN and CDR2 is SVGIG in the germline V gene (reference sequence). TCRdb's table, derived via immunoSEQ multiplex PCR, lists solely in-frame clones and lacks some. This table holds 540,000 or so clones, 78% found once. Another study also made use of these data, one on human thymus T cells.

This sequence originates from a boy younger than two with a congenital heart defect. V is TRBV30 and J is TRBJ2-1; TRBD2 matches 9 bases. Sequenced sample: thymocytes. CDR3 coding DNA: TGTGCCTGGGACTTAGCGGGAGCGCCCTACAATGAGCAGTTCTTC. It specifies CAWDLAGAPYNEQFF.